Sequencing of this TCR beta chain was carried out in a study of human T cells and chemical hapten exposure. Regarding the study as a whole: Significantly greater numbers of large CDR3 similarity clusters came from expanded TCRs than from controls.

In this sample, this clonotype turned up a few times. Its specificity is unknown. CDR3 length: 17 amino acids. Losses at the gene ends were 4 bases for V and 3 bases for J; bases not matched to a gene: 10. CDR1 is MNHNY and CDR2 is SVGAGI in the germline V gene (reference sequence). Indicated time point: pre-sensitization, week 0. The treatment: therapeutic diphenylcyclopropenone sensitization with weekly scalp DPC. MiXCR was run by TCRdb on the RACE reads, yielding one entry per CDR3 protein. Among fewer than 70,000 distinct CDR3 sequences, about 7% were seen once, and the ten largest hold under 2%. This material consisted of whole blood, taken in connection with sensitization to the hapten diphenylcyclopropenone (DPC). This clonotype was obtained from a woman aged 25 to 39 with alopecia areata. Some clones in this sample may be carry-over from other donors' samples. This chain links TRBV6-6 with TRBJ1-1; TRBD1 matches at 11 bases. In DNA, the CDR3 is TGTGCCAGCAGTTCCTTATCCGGGACAGGGGGGGACACTGAAGCTTTCTTT. Translating it yields CASSSLSGTGGDTEAFF.